These T cell receptor beta chains were read from a single sample in a study of molecular identifiers for immune sequencing clone quantification. TCRdb analysed the PCR reads with MiXCR anew, one entry per CDR3 protein. The profile covers a few hundred thousand distinct CDR3 sequences, with roughly 24% appearing a single time and approximately 0.74% taken by the ten largest. Sequencing used naive CD8+ T cells from blood, with Jurkat cell RNA spiked in. Every receptor here comes from a human donor in good health. Some libraries in this study had Jurkat cell RNA spiked in. CDR3s include the opening cysteine and the closing phenylalanine or tryptophan. The D gene is left open where the match is weak. Part of the rows lack a size; the others show once, few, many or a class for expanded clones.

J gene: TRBJ2-7; V gene: TRBV5-6; D gene: NA; clone size: many; CDR3 protein: CASSLDPVYEQYF; CDR3 DNA: TGTGCCAGCAGCTTGGACCCAGTATACGAGCAGTACTTC
J gene: TRBJ1-5; V gene: TRBV12-3/TRBV12-4; D gene: TRBD1; clone size: NA; CDR3 protein: CASSFGTAINQPQHF; CDR3 DNA: TGTGCCAGCAGTTTTGGGACAGCGATCAATCAGCCCCAGCATTTT
J gene: TRBJ1-5; V gene: TRBV5-4; D gene: NA; clone size: many; CDR3 protein: CASSPGGLGPQHF; CDR3 DNA: TGTGCCAGCAGCCCGGGCGGATTGGGGCCCCAGCATTTT
J gene: TRBJ2-7; V gene: TRBV4-3; D gene: NA; clone size: NA; CDR3 protein: CASSQGGEAYEQYF; CDR3 DNA: TGCGCCAGCAGCCAAGGGGGGGAAGCCTACGAGCAGTACTTC
J gene: TRBJ2-3; V gene: TRBV5-6; D gene: NA; clone size: NA; CDR3 protein: CASSSGARGPPTTDTQYF; CDR3 DNA: TGTGCCAGCAGCTCGGGGGCGCGGGGGCCGCCGACCACAGATACGCAGTATTTT
J gene: TRBJ2-3; V gene: TRBV19; D gene: NA; clone size: NA; CDR3 protein: CASSIVYGGTDTQYF; CDR3 DNA: TGTGCCAGTAGTATAGTTTATGGGGGGACAGATACGCAGTATTTT
J gene: TRBJ2-7; V gene: TRBV20-1; D gene: TRBD2; clone size: few; CDR3 protein: CSAKPTSSGNSYEQYF; CDR3 DNA: TGCAGTGCCAAACCCACTTCTAGCGGGAATTCCTACGAGCAGTACTTC
J gene: TRBJ2-5; V gene: TRBV6-2/TRBV6-3; D gene: NA; clone size: NA; CDR3 protein: CASGPGGLETQYF; CDR3 DNA: TGTGCCAGCGGCCCCGGGGGCCTAGAGACCCAGTACTTC
J gene: TRBJ2-7; V gene: TRBV19; D gene: TRBD2; clone size: few; CDR3 protein: CASSTSSGGAGEQYF; CDR3 DNA: TGTGCCAGTAGTACATCTAGCGGGGGGGCCGGCGAGCAGTACTTC
J gene: TRBJ2-2; V gene: TRBV5-4; D gene: NA; clone size: many; CDR3 protein: CASRPEDGPGELFF; CDR3 DNA: TGTGCCAGCAGGCCTGAGGATGGGCCCGGGGAGCTGTTTTTT
J gene: TRBJ2-1; V gene: TRBV12-3/TRBV12-4; D gene: NA; clone size: NA; CDR3 protein: CASSWGPGSGNEQFF; CDR3 DNA: TGTGCCAGCAGTTGGGGCCCAGGGAGCGGCAATGAGCAGTTCTTC
J gene: TRBJ2-7; V gene: TRBV13; D gene: NA; clone size: few; CDR3 protein: CASSLGTGTLAYEQYF; CDR3 DNA: TGTGCCAGCAGCTTAGGGACCGGGACTCTTGCCTACGAGCAGTACTTC
J gene: TRBJ2-1; V gene: TRBV12-3/TRBV12-4; D gene: NA; clone size: few; CDR3 protein: CASGSGYSTMKQFF; CDR3 DNA: TGTGCCAGCGGGTCAGGGTACTCTACAATGAAGCAGTTCTTC
J gene: TRBJ2-1; V gene: TRBV6-1; D gene: NA; clone size: NA; CDR3 protein: CASSEVGEQFF; CDR3 DNA: TGTGCCAGCAGTGAAGTCGGGGAGCAGTTCTTC
J gene: TRBJ2-7; V gene: TRBV27; D gene: NA; clone size: NA; CDR3 protein: CASSSYGGRSYEQYF; CDR3 DNA: TGTGCCAGCAGTTCCTATGGCGGCAGGTCCTACGAGCAGTACTTC
J gene: TRBJ1-1; V gene: TRBV20-1; D gene: NA; clone size: NA; CDR3 protein: CSATPLGNTGAFF; CDR3 DNA: TGCAGTGCCACACCCTTGGGGAACACTGGAGCTTTCTTT
J gene: TRBJ1-2; V gene: TRBV2; D gene: NA; clone size: NA; CDR3 protein: CASSDPSSDYGYTF; CDR3 DNA: TGTGCCAGCTCAGATCCGTCTTCTGACTATGGCTACACCTTC
J gene: TRBJ1-6; V gene: TRBV19; D gene: NA; clone size: NA; CDR3 protein: CASIGGSYNSPLHF; CDR3 DNA: TGTGCCAGTATTGGGGGCTCCTATAATTCACCCCTCCACTTT
J gene: TRBJ2-5; V gene: TRBV7-6; D gene: NA; clone size: many; CDR3 protein: CASSLEGSRWQETQYF; CDR3 DNA: TGTGCCAGCAGCTTAGAGGGATCCCGTTGGCAAGAGACCCAGTACTTC
J gene: TRBJ2-3; V gene: TRBV27; D gene: NA; clone size: NA; CDR3 protein: CASSSAYSTDMQYF; CDR3 DNA: TGTGCCAGCAGCTCGGCATATAGCACAGATATGCAGTATTTT
J gene: TRBJ1-1; V gene: TRBV3-1; D gene: NA; clone size: NA; CDR3 protein: CASRQEWVGTEAFF; CDR3 DNA: TGTGCCAGCCGCCAAGAATGGGTCGGCACTGAAGCTTTCTTT
J gene: TRBJ2-3; V gene: TRBV6-2/TRBV6-3; D gene: NA; clone size: NA; CDR3 protein: CASNSSMNTDTQYF; CDR3 DNA: TGTGCCAGCAATTCCTCTATGAACACAGATACGCAGTATTTT
J gene: TRBJ2-7; V gene: TRBV6-2/TRBV6-3; D gene: TRBD1; clone size: many; CDR3 protein: CASRPQGPYEQYF; CDR3 DNA: TGTGCCAGCAGACCACAGGGGCCCTACGAGCAGTACTTC
J gene: TRBJ2-7; V gene: TRBV10-2; D gene: NA; clone size: few; CDR3 protein: CASAYGVDYEQYF; CDR3 DNA: TGCGCCAGCGCCTACGGGGTAGACTACGAGCAGTACTTC
J gene: TRBJ2-3; V gene: TRBV3-1; D gene: NA; clone size: many; CDR3 protein: CASSRPPTGGTDTQYF; CDR3 DNA: TGTGCCAGCAGCAGACCACCAACCGGCGGGACAGATACGCAGTATTTT
J gene: TRBJ1-1; V gene: TRBV4-3; D gene: NA; clone size: few; CDR3 protein: CASSRQGEGTEAFF; CDR3 DNA: TGCGCCAGCAGCCGCCAGGGAGAGGGCACTGAAGCTTTCTTT
J gene: TRBJ1-1; V gene: TRBV27; D gene: NA; clone size: NA; CDR3 protein: CASSFGLSNTEAFF; CDR3 DNA: TGTGCCAGCAGTTTCGGCCTATCTAACACTGAAGCTTTCTTT
J gene: TRBJ1-5; V gene: TRBV27; D gene: NA; clone size: NA; CDR3 protein: CASSLADGGSNQPQHF; CDR3 DNA: TGTGCCAGCAGTTTAGCGGATGGAGGGAGCAATCAGCCCCAGCATTTT
J gene: TRBJ2-5; V gene: TRBV12-3/TRBV12-4; D gene: NA; clone size: NA; CDR3 protein: CASSLYQLGSQETQYF; CDR3 DNA: TGTGCCAGCAGTTTATACCAACTAGGGAGCCAAGAGACCCAGTACTTC
J gene: TRBJ2-7; V gene: TRBV12-3/TRBV12-4; D gene: NA; clone size: many; CDR3 protein: CASSLVLDEQYF; CDR3 DNA: TGTGCCAGCAGTTTAGTTCTTGACGAGCAGTACTTC
J gene: TRBJ1-1; V gene: TRBV30; D gene: NA; clone size: many; CDR3 protein: CAWNYGTNTEAFF; CDR3 DNA: TGTGCCTGGAATTACGGAACGAACACTGAAGCTTTCTTT
J gene: TRBJ2-7; V gene: TRBV20-1; D gene: NA; clone size: many; CDR3 protein: CSAPWTDYYEQYF; CDR3 DNA: TGCAGTGCTCCATGGACAGATTACTACGAGCAGTACTTC
J gene: TRBJ2-5; V gene: TRBV30; D gene: TRBD2; clone size: few; CDR3 protein: CAWSVRPGLAIQETQYF; CDR3 DNA: TGTGCCTGGAGTGTACGGCCGGGACTAGCGATTCAAGAGACCCAGTACTTC
J gene: TRBJ2-7; V gene: TRBV5-1; D gene: NA; clone size: many; CDR3 protein: CASSLVAGPAYEQYF; CDR3 DNA: TGCGCCAGCAGCTTGGTGGCGGGGCCCGCCTACGAGCAGTACTTC
J gene: TRBJ1-5; V gene: TRBV4-1; D gene: NA; clone size: NA; CDR3 protein: CASSQEGGRDGNQPQHF; CDR3 DNA: TGCGCCAGCAGCCAAGAGGGCGGCAGGGATGGCAATCAGCCCCAGCATTTT
J gene: TRBJ1-6; V gene: TRBV28; D gene: NA; clone size: many; CDR3 protein: CASSLSPLRSSYNSPLHF; CDR3 DNA: TGTGCCAGCAGTTTATCACCCCTTCGGAGCTCCTATAATTCACCCCTCCACTTT
J gene: TRBJ2-1; V gene: TRBV11-2; D gene: TRBD2; clone size: few; CDR3 protein: CASNPGLAGVYEQFF; CDR3 DNA: TGTGCCAGCAACCCCGGACTAGCGGGAGTTTATGAGCAGTTCTTC
J gene: TRBJ2-3; V gene: TRBV27; D gene: TRBD1; clone size: few; CDR3 protein: CASSLIRTGGSTDTQYF; CDR3 DNA: TGTGCCAGCAGCCTCATCCGGACAGGGGGCTCCACAGATACGCAGTATTTT
J gene: TRBJ2-5; V gene: TRBV20-1; D gene: NA; clone size: NA; CDR3 protein: CSAIQPGESATYQETQYF; CDR3 DNA: TGCAGTGCTATCCAACCGGGGGAATCAGCTACTTACCAAGAGACCCAGTACTTC
J gene: TRBJ1-1; V gene: TRBV5-3; D gene: NA; clone size: NA; CDR3 protein: CASSLAMNTEALF; CDR3 DNA: TGTGCCAGCAGCTTGGCGATGAACACTGAAGCTCTCTTT
J gene: TRBJ2-2; V gene: TRBV29-1; D gene: NA; clone size: many; CDR3 protein: CSVEGTGELFF; CDR3 DNA: TGCAGCGTTGAAGGTACCGGGGAGCTGTTTTTT
J gene: TRBJ2-7; V gene: TRBV29-1; D gene: TRBD2; clone size: few; CDR3 protein: CSVEGGSYPYEQYF; CDR3 DNA: TGCAGCGTTGAAGGCGGGAGTTATCCCTACGAGCAGTACTTC
J gene: TRBJ2-7; V gene: TRBV4-3; D gene: NA; clone size: NA; CDR3 protein: CASSPNVGGEQYF; CDR3 DNA: TGCGCCAGCAGCCCCAACGTGGGGGGCGAGCAGTACTTC
J gene: TRBJ2-3; V gene: TRBV28; D gene: TRBD2; clone size: many; CDR3 protein: CASSLGLADYTDTQYF; CDR3 DNA: TGTGCCAGCAGCCTGGGACTAGCGGACTACACAGATACGCAGTATTTT
J gene: TRBJ2-7; V gene: TRBV7-9; D gene: NA; clone size: NA; CDR3 protein: CASSLAAFYEQYF; CDR3 DNA: TGTGCCAGCAGCTTGGCTGCCTTCTACGAGCAGTACTTC
J gene: TRBJ2-7; V gene: TRBV29-1; D gene: NA; clone size: many; CDR3 protein: CSLGGRMYEQYF; CDR3 DNA: TGCAGCTTAGGCGGGCGAATGTACGAGCAGTACTTC
J gene: TRBJ2-5; V gene: TRBV7-2; D gene: TRBD2; clone size: few; CDR3 protein: CASSPRLAGLGETQYF; CDR3 DNA: TGTGCCAGCAGCCCAAGACTAGCGGGACTTGGAGAGACCCAGTACTTC
J gene: TRBJ2-6; V gene: TRBV28; D gene: NA; clone size: many; CDR3 protein: CASTPGRSGSGANVLTF; CDR3 DNA: TGTGCCAGCACCCCAGGGAGGTCAGGCTCTGGGGCCAACGTCCTGACTTTC
J gene: TRBJ2-2; V gene: TRBV6-2/TRBV6-3; D gene: NA; clone size: many; CDR3 protein: CASSHKTGELFF; CDR3 DNA: TGTGCCAGCAGTCATAAGACCGGGGAGCTGTTTTTT
J gene: TRBJ2-1; V gene: TRBV5-1; D gene: NA; clone size: few; CDR3 protein: CASSLANVATLDSYNEQFF; CDR3 DNA: TGCGCCAGCAGCTTGGCCAATGTGGCCACACTGGACTCCTACAATGAGCAGTTCTTC
J gene: TRBJ2-5; V gene: TRBV11-2; D gene: NA; clone size: NA; CDR3 protein: CASSDGGPQETQYF; CDR3 DNA: TGTGCCAGCAGCGACGGAGGTCCACAAGAGACCCAGTACTTC
J gene: TRBJ2-3; V gene: TRBV20-1; D gene: TRBD2; clone size: few; CDR3 protein: CSAEREGRNTDTQYF; CDR3 DNA: TGCAGTGCCGAGCGGGAGGGGAGAAATACAGATACGCAGTATTTT
J gene: TRBJ1-1; V gene: TRBV7-9; D gene: NA; clone size: NA; CDR3 protein: CASSLVAGQAAAFF; CDR3 DNA: TGTGCCAGCAGCTTAGTAGCGGGGCAGGCCGCAGCTTTCTTT
J gene: TRBJ1-1; V gene: TRBV3-1; D gene: NA; clone size: few; CDR3 protein: CASSQDRVALTEAFF; CDR3 DNA: TGTGCCAGCAGCCAAGACAGGGTAGCTCTAACTGAAGCTTTCTTT
J gene: TRBJ2-5; V gene: TRBV3-1; D gene: TRBD2; clone size: few; CDR3 protein: CASSQAPFRAGVETQYF; CDR3 DNA: TGTGCCAGCAGCCAAGCCCCGTTTAGAGCGGGAGTTGAGACCCAGTACTTC
J gene: TRBJ1-2; V gene: TRBV5-3; D gene: TRBD1; clone size: NA; CDR3 protein: CANSVTGHGYTF; CDR3 DNA: TGTGCCAACAGCGTGACAGGGCACGGCTACACCTTC
J gene: TRBJ2-7; V gene: TRBV5-6; D gene: NA; clone size: NA; CDR3 protein: CASSLSRGSIYEQYF; CDR3 DNA: TGTGCCAGCAGCTTGTCTCGCGGATCGATCTACGAGCAGTACTTC
J gene: TRBJ2-3; V gene: TRBV7-8; D gene: TRBD2; clone size: few; CDR3 protein: CASSLFLTSEDTQYF; CDR3 DNA: TGTGCCAGCAGCTTATTTCTCACTAGCGAAGATACGCAGTATTTT
J gene: TRBJ2-3; V gene: TRBV30; D gene: NA; clone size: few; CDR3 protein: CAWDRRQDTQYF; CDR3 DNA: TGTGCCTGGGACAGGCGGCAAGATACGCAGTATTTT
J gene: TRBJ1-2; V gene: TRBV28; D gene: NA; clone size: few; CDR3 protein: CASSLDGFDVYGYTF; CDR3 DNA: TGTGCCAGCAGTCTAGATGGCTTTGATGTATATGGCTACACCTTC